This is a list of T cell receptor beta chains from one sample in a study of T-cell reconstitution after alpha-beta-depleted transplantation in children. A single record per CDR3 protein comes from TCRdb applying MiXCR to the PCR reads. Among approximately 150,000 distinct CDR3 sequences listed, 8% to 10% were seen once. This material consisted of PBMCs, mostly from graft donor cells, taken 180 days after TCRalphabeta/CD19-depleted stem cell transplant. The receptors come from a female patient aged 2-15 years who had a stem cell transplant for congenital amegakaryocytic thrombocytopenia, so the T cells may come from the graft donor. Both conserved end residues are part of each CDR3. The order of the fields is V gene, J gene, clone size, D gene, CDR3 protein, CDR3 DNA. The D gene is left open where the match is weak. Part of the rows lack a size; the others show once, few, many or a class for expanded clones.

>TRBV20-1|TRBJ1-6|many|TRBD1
CSASPGTGSPLHF
TGCAGTGCTAGCCCAGGGACAGGATCACCCCTCCACTTT
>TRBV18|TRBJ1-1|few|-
CASSPLLSNTEAFF
TGTGCCAGCTCACCACTTTTATCAAACACTGAAGCTTTCTTT
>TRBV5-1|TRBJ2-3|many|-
CASSYNSGETDTQYF
TGCGCCAGCAGCTACAATTCGGGGGAAACAGATACGCAGTATTTT
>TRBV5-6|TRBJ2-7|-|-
CASSLAGGIGEQYF
TGTGCCAGCAGCTTAGCAGGGGGGATCGGCGAGCAGTACTTC
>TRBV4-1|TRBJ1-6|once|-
CASSQGGLGSPLHF
TGCGCCAGCAGCCAAGGAGGGTTGGGTTCACCCCTCCACTTT
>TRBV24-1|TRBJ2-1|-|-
CATSEKSDRNEQFF
TGTGCCACCAGTGAAAAGTCAGATAGGAATGAGCAGTTCTTC
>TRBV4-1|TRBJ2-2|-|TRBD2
CASSPQHATSGSFGELFF
TGCGCCAGCAGCCCCCAACACGCGACTAGCGGGAGTTTCGGGGAGCTGTTTTTT
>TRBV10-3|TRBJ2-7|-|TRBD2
CATLAGNYEQYF
TGTGCCACCCTAGCGGGGAACTACGAGCAGTACTTC
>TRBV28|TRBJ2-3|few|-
CASSLSTEGTQYF
TGTGCCAGCAGTTTATCTACAGAGGGGACGCAGTATTTT
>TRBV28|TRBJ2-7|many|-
CASSDRHEQYF
TGTGCCAGCAGTGACCGGCACGAGCAGTACTTC
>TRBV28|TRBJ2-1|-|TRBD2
CASYSGGPRWNEQFF
TGTGCCAGCTATAGCGGGGGACCCCGGTGGAATGAGCAGTTCTTC
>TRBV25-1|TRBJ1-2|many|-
CASSGGSFYGYTF
TGTGCCAGCAGTGGCGGCAGTTTCTATGGCTACACCTTC
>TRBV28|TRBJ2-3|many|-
CAVQRGDTDTQYF
TGTGCCGTTCAAAGGGGGGACACAGATACGCAGTATTTT
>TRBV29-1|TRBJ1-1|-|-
CSGRSTINTEAFF
TGCTCGGGCAGGTCGACTATCAACACTGAAGCTTTCTTT
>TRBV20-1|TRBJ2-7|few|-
CSARGSRGPTYEQYF
TGCAGTGCTAGAGGTTCCCGGGGACCCACCTACGAGCAGTACTTC
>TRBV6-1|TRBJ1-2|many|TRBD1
CASTTLDRADNYGYTF
TGTGCCAGCACCACCCTAGACAGGGCGGATAACTATGGCTACACCTTC
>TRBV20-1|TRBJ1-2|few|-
CSAPEMEGGYTF
TGCAGTGCTCCAGAGATGGAGGGGGGCTACACCTTC
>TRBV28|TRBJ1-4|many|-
CATRGARDEKLFF
TGTGCCACCCGGGGGGCTCGAGATGAAAAACTGTTTTTT
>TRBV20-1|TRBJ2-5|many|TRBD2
CSAMGGGGQETQYF
TGCAGTGCTATGGGAGGCGGGGGCCAAGAGACCCAGTACTTC
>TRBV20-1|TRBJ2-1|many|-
CSARDFSYNEQFF
TGCAGTGCCAGAGACTTCTCTTACAATGAGCAGTTCTTC
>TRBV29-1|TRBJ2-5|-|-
CSARGWLAQETQYF
TGCAGCGCCCGTGGGTGGCTAGCCCAAGAGACCCAGTACTTC
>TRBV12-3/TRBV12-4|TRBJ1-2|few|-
CASTPSFLYGYTF
TGTGCCAGCACCCCGTCGTTCCTGTATGGCTACACCTTC
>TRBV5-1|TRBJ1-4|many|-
CASSLGVATNEKLFF
TGCGCCAGCAGCTTGGGCGTAGCAACTAATGAAAAACTGTTTTTT
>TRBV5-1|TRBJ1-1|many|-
CATTVGGAGDTEAFF
TGCGCCACCACGGTTGGGGGAGCGGGGGACACTGAAGCTTTCTTT
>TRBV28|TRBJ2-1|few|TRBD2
CASSLGVAGGPYNEQFF
TGTGCCAGCAGTTTAGGGGTAGCGGGAGGGCCCTACAATGAGCAGTTCTTC
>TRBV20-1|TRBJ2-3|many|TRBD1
CSATHRGLATDTQYF
TGCAGTGCTACCCACAGGGGGCTGGCCACAGATACGCAGTATTTT
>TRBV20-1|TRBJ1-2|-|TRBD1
CSAADRGHYGYTF
TGCAGTGCTGCAGACAGGGGGCACTATGGCTACACCTTC
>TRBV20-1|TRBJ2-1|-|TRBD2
CSDRAGGDEQFF
TGCAGTGATCGAGCGGGAGGTGATGAGCAGTTCTTC
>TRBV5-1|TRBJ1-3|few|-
CASSPRGGRYSGNTIYF
TGCGCCAGCAGCCCGCGCGGGGGCCGCTACTCTGGAAACACCATATATTTT
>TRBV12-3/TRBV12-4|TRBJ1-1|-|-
CASSWGGGWETEAFF
TGTGCCAGCAGTTGGGGCGGGGGATGGGAAACTGAAGCTTTCTTT
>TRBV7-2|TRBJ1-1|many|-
CASSLGQQNTEAFF
TGTGCCAGCAGCTTAGGACAACAGAACACTGAAGCTTTCTTT
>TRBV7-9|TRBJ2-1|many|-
CASSSTGLEYNEQFF
TGTGCCAGCAGCTCTACCGGACTGGAGTACAATGAGCAGTTCTTC
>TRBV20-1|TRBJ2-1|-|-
CSARRTTGNEQFF
TGCAGTGCTAGACGGACTACTGGTAATGAGCAGTTCTTC
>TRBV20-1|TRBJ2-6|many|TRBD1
CSANRDRDFSGANVLTF
TGCAGTGCGAACCGGGACAGGGATTTCTCTGGGGCCAACGTCCTGACTTTC
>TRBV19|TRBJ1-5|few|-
CASSITGHQPQHF
TGTGCCAGTAGTATAACAGGGCATCAGCCCCAGCATTTT
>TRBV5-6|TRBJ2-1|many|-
CASSLSGEQFF
TGTGCCAGCAGCTTGAGCGGTGAGCAGTTCTTC
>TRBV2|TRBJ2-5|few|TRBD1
CASRDDRGQETQYF
TGTGCCAGCAGGGACGACAGGGGACAAGAGACCCAGTACTTC
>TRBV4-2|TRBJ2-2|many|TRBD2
CASSQRGIAGENTGELFF
TGTGCCAGCAGCCAGAGGGGAATAGCGGGGGAGAACACCGGGGAGCTGTTTTTT
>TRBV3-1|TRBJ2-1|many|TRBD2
CASSQDTSGYNEQFF
TGTGCCAGCAGCCAAGATACTAGCGGCTACAATGAGCAGTTCTTC
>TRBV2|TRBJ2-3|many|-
CASTVLRGGADTQYF
TGTGCCAGCACCGTTCTGAGAGGAGGGGCAGATACGCAGTATTTT
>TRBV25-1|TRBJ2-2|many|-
CASREGNTGELFF
TGTGCCAGCAGGGAGGGTAACACCGGGGAGCTGTTTTTT
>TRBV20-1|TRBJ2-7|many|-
CSASLASTYEQYF
TGCAGTGCTAGTCTAGCGAGTACCTACGAGCAGTACTTC
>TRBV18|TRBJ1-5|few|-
CASSPPQNSNQPQHF
TGTGCCAGCTCACCACCTCAGAATAGCAATCAGCCCCAGCATTTT
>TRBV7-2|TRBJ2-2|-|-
CASSIYSNTGELFF
TGTGCCAGCAGCATTTATTCCAACACCGGGGAGCTGTTTTTT
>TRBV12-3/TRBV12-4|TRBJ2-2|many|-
CASSFSLWTGELFF
TGTGCCAGCAGTTTTTCTTTGTGGACCGGGGAGCTGTTTTTT
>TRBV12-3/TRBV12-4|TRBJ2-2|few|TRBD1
CASSLLTGPNTGELFF
TGTGCCAGCAGTTTATTGACAGGGCCGAACACCGGGGAGCTGTTTTTT
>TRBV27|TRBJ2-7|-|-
CASSSRAGSYEQYF
TGTGCCAGCAGTTCCCGGGCGGGTTCCTACGAGCAGTACTTC
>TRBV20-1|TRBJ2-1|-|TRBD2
CSARAGLAGDWADYNEQFF
TGCAGTGCTAGGGCGGGACTAGCGGGAGATTGGGCTGACTACAATGAGCAGTTCTTC